This entry lists 27 T cell receptor beta chains sequenced from one sample in a study of blood T cells in healthy people across ages. Next came a second PCR, run for about 7 to 11 cycles, which used a sample-barcoded 5' primer along with a J-beta primer mix. MiXCR, applied by TCRdb to the 5' RACE reads, yields one record per CDR3 protein. The table has under 2,000,000 distinct CDR3 sequences, around half seen once. The sample taken for sequencing was blood. The receptors here all came from a woman aged 40-49 years in good health.

The chain employs TRBV11-2 and TRBJ2-4; 8 nucleotides align to TRBD1. Germline values: CDR1 SGHAT, CDR2 FQNNGV. The CDR3 runs to 18 residues. V shed 1 base, J shed 3 bases, and the junction held 11 bases outside the gene matches. The CDR3 coding sequence is TGTGCCAGCAGCTTAGGGGCCCCGGGCGGGACAGGCAAAAACATTCAGTACTTC. The encoded protein is CASSLGAPGGTGKNIQYF. The whole variable domain, remainder taken from reference TRBV11-2 and TRBJ2-4, is EAGVAQSPRYKIIEKRQSVAFWCNPISGHATLYWYQQILGQGPKLLIQFQNNGVVDDSQLPKDRFSAERLKGVDSTLKIQPAKLEDSAVYLCASSLGAPGGTGKNIQYFGAGTRLSVL.

The J gene is TRBJ1-6, the V gene TRBV28; maybe TRBD1 (6 bases). Germline V gene sequence: CDR1 MDHEN, CDR2 SYDVKM. This CDR3 has 15 amino acids. The ends were cut back, 5 bases at V and 8 bases at J, with 16 bases in the middle. CDR3 protein: CASSREDRTYSPLHF. CDR3 DNA: TGTGCCAGCAGTAGAGAGGACAGAACCTATTCACCCCTCCACTTT.

CDR3 region: CASSLGIGGRGGYEQYF. CDR3 DNA: TGTGCCAGCAGCTTAGGGATCGGGGGGCGGGGAGGCTACGAGCAGTACTTC. The J gene is TRBJ2-7, the V gene TRBV7-2; possibly TRBD2 for D (7 bases). This CDR3 contains 17 residues. Germline values: CDR1 SGHTA, CDR2 FQGNSA. Trimming stripped 1 base from V and 3 bases from J, with 19 bases between.

The chain recombines TRBV24-1 with TRBJ2-1; the match to TRBD1 covers 7 bases. The CDR3 loop spans 15 amino acids. Germline V gives CDR1 KGHDR, CDR2 SFDVKD. Losses at the gene ends were 3 bases for V and 6 bases for J; bases not matched to a gene: 7. The CDR3, as DNA: TGTGCCACCAGTGATGGGGTATCAGGGGGCAATGAGCAGTTCTTC. This translates into CATSDGVSGGNEQFF.

This clonotype was seen a single time. In DNA, the CDR3 is TGCAGTGCTAGTTCGGCAGACTATGGCTACACCTTC. Its protein is CSASSADYGYTF. The chain combines TRBV20-1 with TRBJ1-2; D remains unclear. The V gene lost 3 bases and the J gene lost 3 bases, with 8 bases spanning the gap. The CDR3 spans 12 residues. Germline-derived CDR1 and CDR2 are DFQATT and SNEGSKA (reference sequence).

This clonotype was seen a handful of times. The V call is TRBV5-1, the J call TRBJ1-2; tentatively, D is TRBD1 (6 bases). The V gene lost 2 bases and the J gene lost 7 bases, with 15 bases spanning the gap. The CDR3 covers 14 residues. Germline V gives CDR1 SGHRS, CDR2 YFSETQ. CDR3 protein: CASSLKGGGPGYTF. The CDR3 bases are TGCGCCAGCAGCTTAAAAGGGGGAGGCCCTGGCTACACCTTC. Drawing the rest from reference TRBV5-1 and TRBJ1-2, the complete variable domain is KAGVTQTPRYLIKTRGQQVTLSCSPISGHRSVSWYQQTPGQGLQFLFEYFSETQRNKGNFPGRFSGRQFSNSRSEMNVSTLELGDSALYLCASSLKGGGPGYTFGSGTRLTVV.

The chain carries TRBV10-3 and TRBJ2-5, with no clear D. CDR3 length equals 11 residues. V was shortened by 10 bases and J by 11 bases, with 17 bases between the two germline ends. Per germline, CDR1 ENHRY and CDR2 SYGVKD. As DNA, the CDR3 is TGTGCCACGATGGAGCTCAATGAGCAGTACTTC. Amino acids: CATMELNEQYF.

The chain employs TRBV5-4 and TRBJ2-3, with 10 bases identical to TRBD2. The CDR3 is made up of 16 amino acids. With 0 bases clipped from V and 5 bases from J, the junction kept 6 bases outside the gene matches. Germline CDR1 is SGHNT and CDR2 is YYREEE (reference sequence). The CDR3, as DNA: TGTGCCAGCAGCTTGGGTAGCGGGGGGCAGGGAGATACGCAGTATTTT. It codes for CASSLGSGGQGDTQYF. The full variable domain, in which reference TRBV5-4 and TRBJ2-3 provide the parts outside the CDR3, is ETGVTQSPTHLIKTRGQQVTLRCSSQSGHNTVSWYQQALGQGPQFIFQYYREEENGRGNFPPRFSGLQFPNYSSELNVNALELDDSALYLCASSLGSGGQGDTQYFGPGTRLTVL.

V and J are TRBV7-8 and TRBJ2-1; 10 bases align to TRBD2. The CDR3 length is 15 residues. The germline gives CDR1 SGHVS, CDR2 FQNEAQ. V lost 1 base and J lost 8; bases outside the gene matches: 5. The CDR3 DNA reads TGTGCCAGCAGCTTAGAAGCGGGGGGGGTTGATGAGCAGTTCTTC. Protein product: CASSLEAGGVDEQFF.

The chain links TRBV20-1 to TRBJ1-4; a weak D match, TRBD1 (5 bases). CDR1 and CDR2 (germline): DFQATT, SNEGSKA (reference sequence). The CDR3 runs 14 residues. Deletions cut 5 bases from V and 3 bases from J, with 13 bases between. The CDR3 protein is CSAWRGRANEKLFF. The CDR3, as DNA: TGCAGTGCTTGGAGGGGTAGAGCTAATGAAAAACTGTTTTTT.

The CDR3, as DNA: TGTGCCAGCAGCTTCGTGGGAGCTCAAGAGACCCAGTTCTTC. This translates into CASSFVGAQETQFF. This chain uses TRBV7-2 with TRBJ2-5; D possibly corresponds to TRBD2 (5 bases). The J call is uncertain, as TRBJ2-1 better fits the DNA end. This CDR3 is 14 amino acids long. CDR1 and CDR2 from the germline V gene are SGHTA and FQGNSA.

This clonotype was counted a few times. The chain employs TRBV4-1 and TRBJ2-5; D might be TRBD1 or TRBD2, each matching 6 bases. The CDR3 sequence is 16 residues long. Germline V gives CDR1 MGHRA, CDR2 YSYEKL. The V end was cut by 6 bases, the J end by 1 base, with 18 bases between. The CDR3 is CASSRRGGPVQETQYF. CDR3 in DNA: TGCGCCAGCAGTCGTAGAGGGGGGCCGGTCCAAGAGACCCAGTACTTC.

The chain joins TRBV7-2 to TRBJ1-2, with a tentative D call TRBD1 (6 bases). The CDR3 extends over 13 amino acids. Germline values: CDR1 SGHTA, CDR2 FQGNSA. V was trimmed by 3 bases and J by 6 bases, leaving 11 bases between them. The CDR3 reads CASSFRTDHGYTF. DNA for the CDR3: TGTGCCAGCAGCTTTCGGACAGACCATGGCTACACCTTC.

This chain uses TRBV7-9 with TRBJ2-1; D possibly corresponds to TRBD2 (6 bases). V was trimmed by 5 bases and J by 7 bases, leaving 12 bases between them. This CDR3 has 13 residues. Germline V gene sequence: CDR1 SEHNR, CDR2 FQNEAQ (reference sequence). Here the CDR3 DNA reads TGTGCCAGCAGCGCGGGACTGCTAAATGAGCAGTTCTTC. Protein: CASSAGLLNEQFF.

This rearrangement joins TRBV20-1 to TRBJ2-1; the D gene is possibly TRBD2 (6 bases). Trimming pared 4 bases from V and 6 bases from J, leaving 19 bases between. Germline assignment: CDR1 DFQATT and CDR2 SNEGSKA (reference sequence). The length of the CDR3 is 15 residues. CDR3 loop: CSATEMGLVGNEQFF. In DNA, the CDR3 is TGCAGTGCTACCGAGATGGGACTGGTGGGCAATGAGCAGTTCTTC.

This sequence joins TRBV19 and TRBJ1-6; D remains unclear. The germline V and J ends were trimmed by 4 bases and 9 bases, with 10 bases remaining between them. The CDR3 is made up of 13 amino acids. Germline CDR1 is LNHDA and CDR2 is SQIVND (reference sequence). DNA for the CDR3: TGTGCCAGTAGTACAGGAGGCAGTTCACCCCTCCACTTT. Its translation is CASSTGGSSPLHF.

Remarks on this clonotype: Relative to the germline gene, one junction end is altered; a read error may explain this. This chain joins TRBV9 and TRBJ2-1, with unresolved D. CDR1 is SGDLS, CDR2 YYNGEE, per germline. This CDR3 contains 12 residues. The CDR3 is CAGSVGINEQFF. DNA for the CDR3: TGTGCCGGCAGCGTAGGGATCAATGAGCAGTTCTTC. Full variable domain (remainder filled in from reference TRBV9 and TRBJ2-1): DSGVTQTPKHLITATGQRVTLRCSPRSGDLSVYWYQQSLDQGLQFLIQYYNGEERAKGNILERFSAQQFPDLHSELNLSSLELGDSALYFCAGSVGINEQFFGPGTRLTVL.

This chain uses TRBV29-1 with TRBJ2-5, with TRBD2 as a possible D gene (6 bases). The V gene lost 6 bases and the J gene lost 1 base, with 9 bases spanning the gap. CDR1 is SQVTM and CDR2 is ANQGSEA in the germline V gene. CDR3 size: 12 residues. CDR3 coding DNA: TGCAGCGTGGGGGGACCCCAAGAGACCCAGTACTTC. Amino acids: CSVGGPQETQYF.

This chain uses TRBV5-1 with TRBJ2-5; TRBD2 aligns across 12 bases. Per the germline V gene, CDR1 is SGHRS and CDR2 is YFSETQ. This CDR3 is 20 amino acids long. V lost 0 bases and J lost 0; bases outside the gene matches: 12. The CDR3, as DNA: TGCGCCAGCAGCTTGGAGTCACTAGCGGGGGGTCCTGAGTACCAAGAGACCCAGTACTTC. Translated: CASSLESLAGGPEYQETQYF. Full variable domain (outside the CDR3, taken from reference TRBV5-1 and TRBJ2-5): KAGVTQTPRYLIKTRGQQVTLSCSPISGHRSVSWYQQTPGQGLQFLFEYFSETQRNKGNFPGRFSGRQFSNSRSEMNVSTLELGDSALYLCASSLESLAGGPEYQETQYFGPGTRLLVL.

The rearrangement joins TRBV4-1 to TRBJ1-2, with 7 positions matching TRBD1. Germline V CDR1 and CDR2: MGHRA, YSYEKL. The CDR3 extends over 12 amino acids. After removal of 4 bases from V and 9 bases from J, the junction contained 5 bases not matched to a gene. The DNA of the CDR3 is TGCGCCAGCAGCCCAGGGGGAAGGAGCTACACCTTC. Translating it yields CASSPGGRSYTF.

This clonotype has just a few counts. This sequence joins TRBV6-2 or TRBV6-3 and TRBJ2-3, with 7 bases identical to TRBD2. This CDR3 region has 14 residues. Germline-derived CDR1 and CDR2 are MNHEY and SVGEGT. The ends lost 6 bases at V and 3 bases at J; junction bases unmatched: 6. The CDR3 nucleotides are TGTGCCAGCAGCGGACTAGTTTATACAGATACGCAGTATTTT. Translating gives CASSGLVYTDTQYF.

In its sample, this clonotype was seen once. This rearrangement joins TRBV7-2 to TRBJ2-5; tentative D call: TRBD2 (5 bases). The CDR3 covers 14 residues. Germline V gives CDR1 SGHTA, CDR2 FQGNSA. Trimming pared 4 bases from V and 11 bases from J, leaving 20 bases between. The CDR3 DNA is TGTGCCAGCAGCTCACCTAGGGTTGTTGGGGAGCAGTACTTC. Its protein is CASSSPRVVGEQYF.

The rearrangement joins TRBV2 to TRBJ2-3, with 7 bases fitting TRBD1. Trimming at V came to 6 bases and at J to 9 bases, leaving 6 bases not matched to a gene. Germline CDR1 and CDR2: SNHLY and FYNNEI. The length of the CDR3 is 12 residues. This CDR3 reads CASRGTACTQYF. CDR3 sequence (DNA): TGTGCCAGCAGGGGGACAGCTTGCACGCAGTATTTT. Full variable domain (outside the CDR3, taken from reference TRBV2 and TRBJ2-3): EPEVTQTPSHQVTQMGQEVILRCVPISNHLYFYWYRQILGQKVEFLVSFYNNEISEKSEIFDDQFSVERPDGSNFTLKIRSTKLEDSAMYFCASRGTACTQYFGPGTRLTVL.

This rearrangement joins TRBV28 to TRBJ2-5; no clear D. Trimming pared 3 bases from V and 4 bases from J, leaving 6 bases between. This CDR3 contains 12 residues. CDR1 is MDHEN, CDR2 SYDVKM, per germline. CDR3 in amino acids: CASSFEAETQYF. CDR3 coding DNA: TGTGCCAGCAGTTTTGAAGCAGAGACCCAGTACTTC.

This clonotype was seen a few times. V and J are TRBV6-1 and TRBJ2-7; 8 bases match TRBD1. With V trimmed by 6 bases and J by 2 bases, 6 bases remained unmatched. The CDR3 extends over 14 amino acids. Germline values: CDR1 MNHNS, CDR2 SASEGT. The CDR3 loop reads CASRGQVVTYEQYF. The CDR3 DNA follows: TGTGCCAGCAGGGGACAGGTAGTTACCTACGAGCAGTACTTC.

V and J are TRBV10-1 and TRBJ2-7; TRBD1 matches 9 bases. Trimming at V came to 4 bases and at J to 2 bases, leaving 3 bases not matched to a gene. The CDR3 extends over 14 amino acids. Germline V CDR1 and CDR2: WNHNN, SYGVQD (reference sequence). CDR3 protein: CASSGDRVPYEQYF. CDR3 in DNA: TGCGCCAGCAGTGGGGACAGGGTTCCCTACGAGCAGTACTTC.

This chain joins TRBV5-6 and TRBJ2-7, with D perhaps matching TRBD1 (6 bases). The last part of the DNA fits TRBJ2-5 better; the J call may be wrong. Germline V CDR1 and CDR2: SGHDT, YYEEEE. The CDR3 length is 16 residues. The CDR3 is CASSVMLWGHEETQYF. The DNA of the CDR3 is TGTGCCAGCAGCGTTATGTTGTGGGGACATGAAGAGACCCAGTACTTC.